Presented here are 10 T cell receptor beta chains from one specimen sequenced in a study of vaccination effects on CD4 cells after COVID-19. The ViraFEST assay expanded antigen-specific CD4+ T cells with viral peptide pools before sequencing. Isolating CD4+ T cells followed about 10 days of culture. Participants each got two BNT162b2 or mRNA-1273 vaccine doses. Profiled with immunoSEQ multiplex PCR; TCRdb holds only in-frame clones, not every one. This table has fewer than 35,000 clones, 80% appearing once. For these TCRs, the target antigens are not known. The source was CD4+ T cells from PBMCs cultured with SARS-CoV-2 spike peptides, collected after COVID-19 vaccination. All receptors derive from a human donor who received a COVID-19 vaccine. Some clones in this sample may be carry-over from other donors' samples.

V is TRBV28 and J is TRBJ2-7; TRBD1 might be the D (5 bases). The CDR3 extends over 13 amino acids. The germline CDR1 and CDR2 sequences are MDHEN and SYDVKM. V lost 5 bases, J lost 4 bases, and 12 bases lay in between. The CDR3 DNA sequence: TGTGCCAGCAGTCGGGTCAACAGGTACGAGCAGTACGTC. It specifies CASSRVNRYEQYV.

The chain couples TRBV7-8 to TRBJ2-1; 7 bases line up with TRBD1. This CDR3 contains 13 residues. Per germline, CDR1 SGHVS and CDR2 FQNEAQ. The V segment lost 5 bases and the J segment 6 bases; nucleotides outside the gene matches: 4. The CDR3 reads CASSPQGFNEQFF. The CDR3 DNA reads TGTGCCAGCAGCCCACAGGGGTTCAATGAGCAGTTCTTC.

This sequence joins TRBV7-2 and TRBJ1-1, with D unclear. Trimming stripped 0 bases from V and 8 bases from J, with 10 bases between. The CDR3 has 13 residues. CDR1 is SGHTA and CDR2 is FQGNSA in the germline V gene. This chain's CDR3 is CASSLAGMQEAFF. For the CDR3, the DNA is TGTGCCAGCAGCTTAGCGGGTATGCAGGAAGCTTTCTTT.

This chain links TRBV24-1 with TRBJ2-5; 8 bases are a match to TRBD1. The germline gives CDR1 KGHDR, CDR2 SFDVKD. The CDR3 extends over 14 amino acids. V lost 5 bases, J lost 2 bases, and 3 bases stayed unmatched. The CDR3 region has the DNA TGTGCCACCAGTGGGACAGGGAGACAAGAGACCCAGTACTTC. Translating it yields CATSGTGRQETQYF.

This clone has just a few counts. This rearrangement joins TRBV5-1 to TRBJ2-1, with 7 positions matching TRBD1. J lost 1 base, V lost 0 bases, and 4 bases had no gene match. Germline V gives CDR1 SGHRS, CDR2 YFSETQ. The CDR3 covers 16 residues. The CDR3 protein is CASSLGGTASYNEQFF. DNA for the CDR3: TGCGCCAGCAGCTTGGGAGGGACAGCTTCCTACAATGAGCAGTTCTTC.

The rearrangement links TRBV5-1 to TRBJ2-5, with 9 bases aligning to TRBD2. Per germline, CDR1 SGHRS and CDR2 YFSETQ. V gave up 3 bases and J gave up 2 bases; unmatched junction bases: 8. CDR3 length equals 16 residues. CDR3 DNA: TGCGCCAGCAGCTCACTTAGCGGGGGCCTACAAGAGACCCAGTACTTC. Its protein is CASSSLSGGLQETQYF.

This sequence joins TRBV15 and TRBJ2-1; 15 nucleotides align to TRBD2. V lost 0 bases to trimming and J lost 2 bases; unmatched junction nucleotides: 8. Germline V gives CDR1 LNHNV, CDR2 YYDKDF (reference sequence). The CDR3 sequence is 20 residues long. In DNA form, the CDR3 reads TGTGCCACCAGCAGAGATTATTCGGGACTAGCGGGGGGTACCTACAATGAGCAGTTCTTC. As protein: CATSRDYSGLAGGTYNEQFF.

The CDR3 DNA is TGTGCCACCAGCAGAGGACAGGGCCCTAACTATGGCTACACCTTC. This translates into CATSRGQGPNYGYTF. This chain uses TRBV15 with TRBJ1-2; 7 bases agree with TRBD1. In germline, CDR1 is LNHNV, CDR2 YYDKDF (reference sequence). The ends lost 1 base at V and 0 bases at J; junction bases unmatched: 2. This CDR3 has 15 residues. The variable domain in full, completed from reference TRBV15 and TRBJ1-2, reads DAMVIQNPRYQVTQFGKPVTLSCSQTLNHNVMYWYQQKSSQAPKLLFHYYDKDFNNEADTPDNFQSRRPNTSFCFLDIRSPGLGDTAMYLCATSRGQGPNYGYTFGSGTRLTVV.

The V gene is TRBV2, the J gene TRBJ2-3; a possible D gene is TRBD1 (5 bases). With 3 bases removed from V and 2 bases from J, the gap between germline ends came to 12 bases. This CDR3 comprises 15 residues. Germline V gives CDR1 SNHLY, CDR2 FYNNEI. CDR3 amino acids: CASSEGQGFTDTQYF. The DNA for the CDR3 is TGTGCCAGCAGTGAGGGGCAGGGTTTCACAGATACGCAGTATTTT.

This chain joins TRBV7-8 and TRBJ1-1; no clear D gene. Looked up from germline, CDR1 is SGHVS and CDR2 is FQNEAQ. The V end was cut by 1 base, the J end by 2 bases, with 5 bases between. The CDR3 length is 13 residues. The CDR3 nucleotides read TGTGCCAGCAGCTTAGATGAAAACACTGAAGCTTTCTTT. Encoded protein: CASSLDENTEAFF. The complete variable domain, with remaining parts taken from reference TRBV7-8 and TRBJ1-1, reads GAGVSQSPRYKVAKRGQDVALRCDPISGHVSLFWYQQALGQGPEFLTYFQNEAQLDKSGLPSDRFFAERPEGSVSTLKIQRTQQEDSAVYLCASSLDENTEAFFGQGTRLTVV.